Following are 15 T cell receptor beta chains from one sample sequenced in a study of blood T cell repertoires in COVID-19. Method: immunoSEQ multiplex PCR; TCRdb's copy keeps in-frame clones and lacks some. The sample holds approximately 94,000 clones, approximately 90% seen once. The material sequenced was peripheral blood. The receptors derive from a man aged 45-60 years with active COVID-19.

V usage is TRBV10-2 and J usage is TRBJ2-5, with a possible D match to TRBD1 (6 bases). Between the trimmed V and J ends, which lost 6 bases and 3 bases, there was a span of 20 bases. CDR1 and CDR2 (germline): WSHSY, SAAADI. CDR3 length: 16 amino acids. The CDR3 spells CASSSVRDTFKETQYF. CDR3 DNA sequence: TGCGCCAGCAGCTCGGTCCGGGACACCTTTAAAGAGACCCAGTACTTC.

The chain joins TRBV5-1 to TRBJ1-1, with TRBD1 matching 7 bases. Germline CDR1 reads SGHRS; CDR2 reads YFSETQ. The CDR3 spans 15 residues. After removal of 3 bases from V and 6 bases from J, the junction contained 11 bases not matched to a gene. The chain's CDR3 is CASSSNTHRGPEAFF. The CDR3 DNA is TGCGCCAGCAGCTCTAACACACATAGGGGGCCTGAAGCTTTCTTT.

The CDR3 loop is CASSKTGTAANEKLFF. The CDR3 DNA sequence: TGTGCCAGCAGCAAGACAGGTACGGCCGCAAATGAAAAACTGTTTTTT. J is TRBJ1-4 and V is TRBV7-9; maybe TRBD1 (6 bases). Germline lookup yields CDR1 SEHNR and CDR2 FQNEAQ (reference sequence). V lost 5 bases and J 5 bases, leaving 18 bases between the germline ends. The CDR3 runs to 16 residues.

The rearrangement joins TRBV27 to TRBJ2-3; a possible D gene is TRBD2 (6 bases). The ends were cut back, 2 bases at V and 11 bases at J, with 17 bases in the middle. CDR3 length: 14 residues. The germline V gene has CDR1 MNHEY and CDR2 SMNVEV (reference sequence). The CDR3 region is CASSLGSAGSLQYF. CDR3 DNA sequence: TGTGCCAGCAGTTTAGGTTCCGCGGGATCACTGCAGTATTTT.

The chain links TRBV3-1 (or the pseudogene TRBV3-2) to TRBJ1-1; D not resolved. CDR1 and CDR2 from the germline V gene are LGHDT and YNNKEL (reference sequence). This CDR3 has 14 residues. Trimming shortened V by 9 bases and J by 1 base, and 15 bases separated the two germline ends. In nucleotides, the CDR3 is TGTGCCAGTTACCCGGGTTTGGGGAACACTGAAGCTTTCTTT. Protein: CASYPGLGNTEAFF.

The CDR3 loop is CASSGEYGTGQETQYF. CDR3 bases: TGTGCCAGCAGCGGGGAATATGGGACAGGCCAAGAGACCCAGTACTTC. The genes are TRBV5-6 and TRBJ2-5; 8 bases align to TRBD1. The CDR3 length is 16 residues. V was pared by 4 bases and J by 1 base, with 9 bases of the junction left unmatched. Germline-derived CDR1 and CDR2 are SGHDT and YYEEEE.

The gene calls are TRBV11-3 and TRBJ2-1; D is unresolved. CDR3 size: 12 residues. The germline V and J ends were trimmed by 5 bases and 7 bases, with 9 bases remaining between them. CDR1 is SGHNT, CDR2 YENEEA, per germline. For the CDR3, the DNA is TGTGCCAGCAGCCCCCGGTTGAATGAGCAGTTCTTC. It codes for CASSPRLNEQFF.

This rearrangement joins TRBV9 to TRBJ2-2; 10 positions agree with TRBD2. The trim removed 3 bases at V and 3 bases at J, leaving 8 bases unmatched. Germline V gene data show CDR1 as SGDLS and CDR2 as YYNGEE. This CDR3 spans 17 amino acids. DNA of the CDR3: TGTGCCAGCAGCGCGGCTAGCGGGAGAGGGGACACCGGGGAGCTGTTTTTT. Its protein product is CASSAASGRGDTGELFF. The whole variable domain, remainder taken from reference TRBV9 and TRBJ2-2, is DSGVTQTPKHLITATGQRVTLRCSPRSGDLSVYWYQQSLDQGLQFLIQYYNGEERAKGNILERFSAQQFPDLHSELNLSSLELGDSALYFCASSAASGRGDTGELFFGEGSRLTVL.

The chain uses TRBV30 and TRBJ1-1; 11 bases are a match to TRBD1. Germline V gene sequence: CDR1 GTSNPN, CDR2 SVGIG (reference sequence). V lost 3 bases, J lost 4 bases, and 4 bases stayed unmatched. The CDR3 contains 14 residues. CDR3 in amino acids: CAWSSGTGGTEAFF. In DNA form, the CDR3 reads TGTGCCTGGAGCTCCGGGACAGGGGGCACTGAAGCTTTCTTT.

J is TRBJ1-6 and V is TRBV16; TRBD1 might be the D (5 bases). The CDR3 loop spans 14 amino acids. CDR1 is KGHSY, CDR2 FQNENV, per germline. Trimming pared 4 bases from V and 3 bases from J, leaving 7 bases between. CDR3 in DNA: TGTGCCAGCAGCCCCGACAGCTATAATTCACCCCTCCACTTT. Protein product: CASSPDSYNSPLHF.

V and J are TRBV5-1 and TRBJ2-7, with D uncertain. Germline assignment: CDR1 SGHRS and CDR2 YFSETQ. The CDR3 has 13 amino acids. V dropped 0 bases and J dropped 4 bases, with 8 bases sitting between them. The CDR3: CASSLARAYEQYF. DNA of the CDR3: TGCGCCAGCAGCTTGGCTCGCGCTTACGAGCAGTACTTC.

The V gene is TRBV7-8, the J gene TRBJ2-1, with D possibly matching TRBD2 (6 bases). CDR3 length equals 16 residues. V was pared by 1 base and J by 4 bases, with 14 bases between. From germline, CDR1 is SGHVS and CDR2 FQNEAQ. This CDR3 reads CASSLGPAGIYNEQFF. CDR3 DNA: TGTGCCAGCAGCTTAGGCCCAGCGGGTATATACAATGAGCAGTTCTTC.

CDR3 DNA: TGTGCCAGCAGCCCTGGGTCGCAGGGGAACACTGAAGCTTTCTTT. Its translation is CASSPGSQGNTEAFF. The V and J genes are TRBV7-9 and TRBJ1-1; maybe TRBD1 (5 bases). With 5 bases removed from V and 1 base from J, the gap between germline ends came to 14 bases. This CDR3 has 15 residues. The germline V gene has CDR1 SEHNR and CDR2 FQNEAQ (reference sequence). Complete variable domain (other parts from reference TRBV7-9 and TRBJ1-1): DTGVSQNPRHKITKRGQNVTFRCDPISEHNRLYWYRQTLGQGPEFLTYFQNEAQLEKSRLLSDRFSAERPKGSFSTLEIQRTEQGDSAMYLCASSPGSQGNTEAFFGQGTRLTVV.

The rearrangement uses TRBV19 and TRBJ2-1; D is unclear. Germline V gene lookup returns CDR1 LNHDA and CDR2 SQIVND (reference sequence). V was shortened by 3 bases and J by 6 bases, with 9 bases between the two germline ends. There are 13 residues in the CDR3. The CDR3 DNA sequence: TGTGCCAGTAGTATGTTAGTCGGCAATGAGCAGTTCTTC. Translation gives CASSMLVGNEQFF.

The chain joins TRBV10-2 to TRBJ1-4, with D maybe TRBD1 (6 bases). Germline V gives CDR1 WSHSY, CDR2 SAAADI. This CDR3 is 13 amino acids long. V was pared by 7 bases and J by 4 bases, with 10 bases between. The CDR3 is CASKGVGNEKLFF. CDR3 nucleotides: TGCGCCAGCAAGGGGGTTGGTAATGAAAAACTGTTTTTT.